Presented here are 17 T cell receptor beta chains from one specimen sequenced in a study of blood T cell repertoires in COVID-19. Libraries were prepared by immunoSEQ multiplex PCR; TCRdb keeps only in-frame clonotypes and omits some of them. Here the sample spans about 200,000 clones, 80% being singletons. The sample comprised peripheral blood. These receptors came from a woman in her seventies with acute or convalescent COVID-19.

The chain joins TRBV5-1 to TRBJ1-5; 10 bases line up with TRBD1. The V and J ends lost 0 bases and 5 bases, in that order; junction bases with no gene match: 2. This CDR3 is 15 amino acids long. Germline V lookup: CDR1 SGHRS, CDR2 YFSETQ. CDR3 protein: CASSLEGQGYQPQHF. DNA of the CDR3: TGCGCCAGCAGCTTGGAGGGACAGGGGTATCAGCCCCAGCATTTT.

The gene calls are TRBV4-2 and TRBJ1-4; 7 bases agree with TRBD1. J lost 4 bases, V lost 3 bases, and 8 bases had no gene match. This CDR3 has 16 amino acids. Germline CDR1 and CDR2: LGHNA and YNFKEQ. CDR3 loop: CASSQEGAGNNEKLFF. CDR3 nucleotide sequence: TGTGCCAGCAGCCAGGAGGGGGCAGGGAATAATGAAAAACTGTTTTTT.

The chain combines TRBV27 with TRBJ1-6, with unresolved D. This CDR3 is built from 14 residues. V dropped 3 bases and J dropped 3 bases, with 6 bases sitting between them. Germline lookup yields CDR1 MNHEY and CDR2 SMNVEV (reference sequence). CDR3 DNA sequence: TGTGCCAGCAGTTTCACTGACTATAATTCACCCCTCCACTTT. This codes for CASSFTDYNSPLHF.

J is TRBJ1-3 and V is TRBV2; D gene ambiguous. The CDR3 is made up of 14 amino acids. Germline CDR1 and CDR2: SNHLY and FYNNEI. V shed 6 bases and J shed 0 bases, with 9 bases lying between them. The CDR3 reads CASRPNLSGNTIYF. Written as DNA, the CDR3 is TGTGCCAGCAGGCCTAACCTCTCTGGAAACACCATATATTTT.

The CDR3 nucleotides read TGTGCCAGCAGTCTTTTCCCCAAGTCGGACTATGGCTACACCTTC. Translating gives CASSLFPKSDYGYTF. V and J are TRBV2 and TRBJ1-2; no definite D call. Trimming stripped 5 bases from V and 3 bases from J, with 16 bases between. Germline-derived CDR1 and CDR2 are SNHLY and FYNNEI. This CDR3 region has 15 residues.

The genes are TRBV27 and TRBJ1-3, with D unclear. The CDR3 covers 15 residues. The germline CDR1 and CDR2 sequences are MNHEY and SMNVEV (reference sequence). Trimming shortened V by 0 bases and J by 0 bases, and 6 bases separated the two germline ends. In nucleotides, the CDR3 is TGTGCCAGCAGTTTATCTGGCAGCTCTGGAAACACCATATATTTT. It translates to CASSLSGSSGNTIYF.

The chain has TRBV19 and TRBJ1-1; unclear D gene. Between the trimmed V and J ends, which lost 5 bases and 1 base, there was a span of 8 bases. Per germline, CDR1 LNHDA and CDR2 SQIVND (reference sequence). This CDR3 is 13 amino acids long. The CDR3 coding sequence is TGTGCCAGTAGTTGGTCCGGGAACACTGAAGCTTTCTTT. Encoded protein: CASSWSGNTEAFF.

The rearrangement links TRBV24-1 to TRBJ1-2; D gene unclear. Trimming left V 9 bases short and J 3 bases short, with 19 bases between. The length of the CDR3 is 15 residues. The germline CDR1 and CDR2 sequences are KGHDR and SFDVKD. CDR3 region: CATREVRYLDYGYTF. The CDR3 coding sequence is TGTGCCACCCGCGAGGTGCGTTATTTAGACTATGGCTACACCTTC.

This chain uses TRBV19 with TRBJ2-1, with TRBD1 identical over 8 bases. The CDR3 spans 15 residues. The junction had 8 bases not matched to a gene; V was cut back by 3 bases and J by 7 bases. Germline V lookup: CDR1 LNHDA, CDR2 SQIVND (reference sequence). CDR3 in amino acids: CASSILTGGQNEQFF. The CDR3, as DNA: TGTGCCAGTAGTATCCTAACAGGGGGACAGAATGAGCAGTTCTTC.

The chain links TRBV27 to TRBJ2-1; 10 nucleotides line up with TRBD1. J was trimmed by 4 bases and V by 2 bases; bases with no gene match: 2. The CDR3 is made up of 15 amino acids. From germline, CDR1 is MNHEY and CDR2 SMNVEV (reference sequence). The CDR3 DNA reads as TGTGCCAGCAGTTTAGGGACAGGGGTTTACAATGAGCAGTTCTTC. Amino acids: CASSLGTGVYNEQFF.

This clone appeared once. The gene calls are TRBV29-1 and TRBJ2-1, with D tentatively TRBD2 (6 bases). This CDR3 contains 12 residues. Trimming removed 6 bases at V and 5 bases at J, with 11 bases between. Germline V gives CDR1 SQVTM, CDR2 ANQGSEA. The CDR3 loop reads CSVGGLNNEQFF. The CDR3 nucleotides read TGCAGCGTCGGCGGACTAAACAATGAGCAGTTCTTC.

V gene TRBV28 combines with J gene TRBJ2-7, with D perhaps TRBD1 (6 bases). Looked up from germline, CDR1 is MDHEN and CDR2 is SYDVKM. Trimming shortened V by 5 bases and J by 5 bases, and 13 bases separated the two germline ends. CDR3 length: 13 residues. The CDR3 DNA is TGTGCCAGCAGTCCTACAGGGTTCAACGAGCAGTACTTC. Amino acid sequence: CASSPTGFNEQYF.

The chain uses TRBV7-6 and TRBJ2-5; D is possibly TRBD1 (7 bases). Looked up from germline, CDR1 is SGHVS and CDR2 is FNYEAQ. The CDR3 covers 15 residues. Trimming removed 4 bases at V and 1 base at J, with 13 bases between. CDR3 DNA: TGTGCCAGCAGCTCAGGGGGGCAGCCCCAAGAGACCCAGTACTTC. Encoded protein: CASSSGGQPQETQYF.

The chain combines TRBV18 with TRBJ1-2, with D possibly being TRBD1 (5 bases). CDR3 length: 14 residues. Trimming pared 3 bases from V and 7 bases from J, leaving 15 bases between. Germline V gives CDR1 KGHSH, CDR2 LQKENI. CDR3 DNA sequence: TGTGCCAGCTCACCGAACCAGGGAAGGGGTGGCTACACCTTC. This encodes CASSPNQGRGGYTF.

The genes are TRBV24-1 and TRBJ2-5; TRBD2 agrees at 7 bases. Germline V CDR1 and CDR2: KGHDR, SFDVKD. The CDR3 sequence is 17 residues long. Trimming cost V 4 bases and J 0 bases; bases outside gene matches: 10. CDR3 in DNA: TGTGCCACCAGTGAGTCGCGGGGGAGGGCGAACCAAGAGACCCAGTACTTC. This codes for CATSESRGRANQETQYF.

In its sample, this clone was seen a few times. V gene TRBV5-1 combines with J gene TRBJ1-6, with unresolved D. This CDR3 contains 15 residues. Germline values: CDR1 SGHRS, CDR2 YFSETQ. Deletions cut 3 bases from V and 1 base from J, with 8 bases between. CDR3 bases: TGCGCCAGCAGCTGGTCGGGGTCCTATAATTCACCCCTCCACTTT. Its protein product is CASSWSGSYNSPLHF.

The chain joins TRBV7-3 to TRBJ2-1; 7 bases fit TRBD2. The CDR3 is 15 residues long. V lost 2 bases and J lost 2; bases outside the gene matches: 3. Germline V lookup: CDR1 SGHTA, CDR2 FQGTGA. In DNA, the CDR3 is TGTGCCAGCAGCTTAGGGGGAGGGACCTACAATGAGCAGTTCTTC. This gives the protein CASSLGGGTYNEQFF.